This T cell receptor (beta chain) was documented in a study of molecular identifiers for immune sequencing clone quantification. Germline V CDR1 and CDR2: LGHNA, YSLEER. The CDR3 extends over 15 amino acids. V shed 4 bases and J shed 4 bases, with 15 bases lying between them. With listed TCR primers and previously described methods, bulk TCR libraries were prepared. TCRdb processed the PCR reads anew with MiXCR; each CDR3 protein has one entry. The sample has approximately 590,000 distinct CDR3 sequences, about 25% seen once; the top ten hold about 0.84%. This sequence joins TRBV4-3 and TRBJ2-3; tentatively, D is TRBD1 (5 bases). This sequence originates from a human donor in good health. Some libraries in this study had Jurkat cell RNA spiked in. The sequenced sample was naive CD8+ T cells from blood, with Jurkat cell RNA spiked in. The subset was: FACS-sorted CD8+CD4-CCR7+CD45RA+ naive T cells. The CDR3 DNA is TGCGCCAGCAGCCGAGAAGTAGGGGTTTCAGATACGCAGTATTTT. As protein: CASSREVGVSDTQYF.